This T cell receptor (beta chain) came from a study of T cells in Graves' hyperthyroidism and ophthalmopathy. Study in general: Before any treatment, at initial diagnosis, peripheral blood was collected.

Template material for amplifying TCR beta CDR3 regions consisted of RNA transcripts. When the TCR CDR3 underwent first-round RT-PCR, the HTBI primer set was used. One entry per CDR3 protein results from TCRdb running MiXCR on the multiplex PCR reads. The top ten hold approximately 15% of the sample, which has 500,000 or so distinct CDR3 sequences, 17% seen once. Study results and caveats: Blood also carried most thyroid clonotypes expanded above 0.001.

V lost 3 bases to trimming and J lost 5 bases, with 16 bases between them. The CDR3 extends over 14 amino acids. CDR1 is DFQATT, CDR2 SNEGSKA, per germline (reference sequence). This clonotype occurred many times. Its antigen is undetermined. Sequenced: blood. V is TRBV20-1 and J is TRBJ2-5, with D unclear. The sequence was collected from a woman younger than 30 with Graves' ophthalmopathy. This CDR3 reads CSAREFGVGETQYF. CDR3 coding DNA: TGCAGTGCTAGGGAGTTTGGGGTCGGTGAGACCCAGTACTTC.